Listed here are 21 T cell receptor beta chains from one sample, sequenced in a study of graft-versus-host responses after intestinal transplantation. The assay was immunoSEQ multiplex PCR, and TCRdb's table has in-frame clones only and misses some. The sample gives 90,000 to 95,000 clones, around 90% of which show up once; 0.5% is in the top ten. Their specific antigens are unknown. Sequencing was performed on unstimulated CD8+ T cells sorted from spleen or lymph node cells, taken before intestinal transplant. The receptors here all came from a human donor who received an intestinal transplant.

The rearrangement uses TRBV2 and TRBJ2-5, with D tentatively TRBD1 (5 bases). This CDR3 is 13 amino acids long. Per germline, CDR1 SNHLY and CDR2 FYNNEI. With 6 bases removed from V and 3 bases from J, the gap between germline ends came to 11 bases. The CDR3 bases are TGTGCCAGCAGCCCGACAGAGGAAGAGACCCAGTACTTC. Residues: CASSPTEEETQYF.

This CDR3 reads CASSKTGKGQPQHF. The DNA for the CDR3 is TGTGCCAGTAGTAAAACAGGGAAGGGTCAGCCCCAGCATTTT. The rearrangement links TRBV19 to TRBJ1-5; TRBD1 is a possible D gene (6 bases). Between the trimmed V and J ends, which lost 4 bases and 6 bases, there was a span of 13 bases. Germline values: CDR1 LNHDA, CDR2 SQIVND (reference sequence). The CDR3 contains 14 residues. The full variable domain, completed using reference TRBV19 and TRBJ1-5, is DGGITQSPKYLFRKEGQNVTLSCEQNLNHDAMYWYRQDPGQGLRLIYYSQIVNDFQKGDIAEGYSVSREKKESFPLTVTSAQKNPTAFYLCASSKTGKGQPQHFGDGTRLSIL.

This clone has more than one count but fewer than ten. The rearrangement uses TRBV4-1 and TRBJ2-7; D remains unclear. V gave up 0 bases and J gave up 2 bases, with 5 bases separating them. There are 13 residues in the CDR3. The germline gives CDR1 MGHRA, CDR2 YSYEKL. The CDR3 spells CASSQDITYEQYF. The CDR3 DNA follows: TGCGCCAGCAGCCAAGATATAACCTACGAGCAGTACTTC.

The chain couples TRBV7-9 to TRBJ2-1, with 14 bases aligning to TRBD2. Germline values: CDR1 SEHNR, CDR2 FQNEAQ (reference sequence). V was clipped by 5 bases and J by 2 bases; unmatched bases: 11. This CDR3 is built from 19 residues. The CDR3 DNA reads as TGTGCCAGCAGCACAACCGGGACTAGCGGGAGTCGGACCTACAATGAGCAGTTCTTC. Translation: CASSTTGTSGSRTYNEQFF.

The genes are TRBV19 and TRBJ2-7, with D possibly matching TRBD1 (5 bases). The CDR3 covers 13 residues. CDR1 and CDR2 from the germline V gene are LNHDA and SQIVND (reference sequence). Trimming left V 3 bases short and J 4 bases short, with 10 bases between. CDR3 in amino acids: CASSIGYRYEQYF. The CDR3 coding sequence is TGTGCCAGTAGTATTGGGTACAGGTACGAGCAGTACTTC.

The chain joins TRBV6-6 to TRBJ2-1, with a weak D call TRBD1 (5 bases). CDR1 and CDR2 (germline): MNHNY, SVGAGI (reference sequence). The CDR3 runs to 12 residues. Trimming removed 5 bases from V and 6 bases from J, with 8 bases in between. The CDR3 loop reads CASSPDSNEQFF. Here the CDR3 DNA reads TGTGCCAGCAGTCCAGACAGCAATGAGCAGTTCTTC.

The chain carries TRBV6-5 and TRBJ1-5; 7 nucleotides align to TRBD1. Germline V gives CDR1 MNHEY, CDR2 SVGAGI. The CDR3 runs 14 residues. The V gene end was trimmed by 4 bases and the J gene end by 4 bases; junction bases not matched to a gene: 4. In nucleotides, the CDR3 is TGTGCCAGCAGTTGGGGACAGACAAATCAGCCCCAGCATTTT. Protein product: CASSWGQTNQPQHF.

The chain has TRBV4-1 and TRBJ1-1, with D unclear. Germline V CDR1 and CDR2: MGHRA, YSYEKL. Trimming shortened V by 0 bases and J by 2 bases, and 7 bases separated the two germline ends. This CDR3 region has 14 residues. The CDR3 sequence is CASSQEADNTEAFF. The CDR3 DNA reads as TGCGCCAGCAGCCAAGAGGCGGATAACACTGAAGCTTTCTTT.

The chain combines TRBV4-1 with TRBJ2-7; 7 bases fit TRBD2. Germline assignment: CDR1 MGHRA and CDR2 YSYEKL. The CDR3 runs to 14 residues. V shed 1 base, J shed 3 bases, and the junction held 3 bases outside the gene matches. This chain's CDR3 is CASSQGAGDYEQYF. The CDR3 DNA reads TGCGCCAGCAGCCAAGGCGCGGGGGACTACGAGCAGTACTTC.

The chain couples TRBV19 to TRBJ2-3, with 7 bases lining up with TRBD2. Trimming cost V 9 bases and J 4 bases; bases outside gene matches: 13. CDR3 length: 15 amino acids. The V gene's germline CDR1 is LNHDA and CDR2 SQIVND (reference sequence). The CDR3 bases are TGTGCCAGCTATGGAGCGGGGACGATGGCAGATACGCAGTATTTT. It translates to CASYGAGTMADTQYF. The complete variable domain, with remaining parts taken from reference TRBV19 and TRBJ2-3, reads DGGITQSPKYLFRKEGQNVTLSCEQNLNHDAMYWYRQDPGQGLRLIYYSQIVNDFQKGDIAEGYSVSREKKESFPLTVTSAQKNPTAFYLCASYGAGTMADTQYFGPGTRLTVL.

The rearrangement joins TRBV7-6 to TRBJ2-6; the D gene is possibly TRBD1 (6 bases). Germline values: CDR1 SGHVS, CDR2 FNYEAQ. The CDR3 length is 17 residues. V lost 2 bases to trimming and J lost 0 bases, with 11 bases between them. The CDR3 loop reads CASSLSDRNSGANVLTF. The CDR3 DNA reads TGTGCCAGCAGCTTATCGGACAGAAACTCTGGGGCCAACGTCCTGACTTTC.

This chain uses TRBV6-5 with TRBJ2-7; TRBD1 aligns across 7 bases. Looked up from germline, CDR1 is MNHEY and CDR2 is SVGAGI. The CDR3 loop spans 16 amino acids. The V segment lost 2 bases and the J segment 3 bases; nucleotides outside the gene matches: 10. CDR3 region: CASSYRDSSRIYEQYF. The CDR3, as DNA: TGTGCCAGCAGTTACAGGGACAGCTCCAGGATCTACGAGCAGTACTTC.

The V call is TRBV5-1, the J call TRBJ2-1; D not certain. CDR1 and CDR2 (germline): SGHRS, YFSETQ. The CDR3 is 14 residues long. Trimming left V 0 bases short and J 6 bases short, with 10 bases between. The CDR3 protein is CASSLDYLPNEQFF. In nucleotides, the CDR3 is TGCGCCAGCAGCTTGGACTATCTACCCAATGAGCAGTTCTTC.

The V gene is TRBV4-1, the J gene TRBJ2-3; TRBD2 matches 10 bases. CDR3 length equals 16 residues. The V gene's germline CDR1 is MGHRA and CDR2 YSYEKL. The V gene end was trimmed by 3 bases and the J gene end by 6 bases; junction bases not matched to a gene: 9. The CDR3 DNA reads TGCGCCAGCAGCCAGGATTCAGCGGGGGGGAGGGATACGCAGTATTTT. Amino acid sequence: CASSQDSAGGRDTQYF.

V is TRBV7-8 and J is TRBJ2-1; tentatively, D is TRBD1 (6 bases). This CDR3 contains 14 residues. Germline CDR1 is SGHVS and CDR2 is FQNEAQ. V shed 5 bases and J shed 3 bases, with 11 bases lying between them. In nucleotides, the CDR3 is TGTGCCAGCAGCAACCGGGACAACTACAATGAGCAGTTCTTC. Protein sequence: CASSNRDNYNEQFF.

CDR3 region: CASSSTGTGGDTQYF. The CDR3 coding sequence is TGTGCCAGCAGCAGCACCGGGACAGGGGGAGATACGCAGTATTTT. The chain is built from TRBV7-9 and TRBJ2-3; 11 positions agree with TRBD1. J lost 5 bases, V lost 5 bases, and 6 bases had no gene match. This CDR3 has 15 residues. Germline CDR1 reads SEHNR; CDR2 reads FQNEAQ (reference sequence).

This chain links TRBV5-4 with TRBJ2-5; TRBD2 aligns across 8 bases. The CDR3 sequence is 16 residues long. Germline V gene sequence: CDR1 SGHNT, CDR2 YYREEE (reference sequence). The J segment lost 2 bases and the V segment lost 0 bases, leaving 6 bases of the junction unmatched. The CDR3 reads CASSLGASGWQETQYF. CDR3 bases: TGTGCCAGCAGCTTGGGGGCTAGCGGGTGGCAAGAGACCCAGTACTTC.

V is TRBV7-9 and J is TRBJ2-1; 8 bases match TRBD1. The CDR3 sequence is 15 residues long. Per germline, CDR1 SEHNR and CDR2 FQNEAQ (reference sequence). The J segment lost 5 bases and the V segment lost 6 bases, leaving 9 bases of the junction unmatched. The CDR3 here is CASSYPGQVNNEQFF. The CDR3 DNA is TGTGCCAGCAGTTATCCGGGACAGGTTAACAATGAGCAGTTCTTC.

The V gene is TRBV29-1, the J gene TRBJ1-1; D not resolved. The V gene's germline CDR1 is SQVTM and CDR2 ANQGSEA. Trimming stripped 3 bases from V and 3 bases from J, with 8 bases between. The CDR3 loop spans 12 amino acids. CDR3 nucleotide sequence: TGCAGCGTTGATGAGGTGGACACTGAAGCTTTCTTT. It is translated as CSVDEVDTEAFF.

The table lists this clone with a few counts. The rearrangement links TRBV5-6 to TRBJ2-7; TRBD1 aligns across 7 bases. This CDR3 spans 13 amino acids. The germline gives CDR1 SGHDT, CDR2 YYEEEE. The junction had 5 bases not matched to a gene; V was cut back by 4 bases and J by 4 bases. The CDR3 DNA is TGTGCCAGCAGCGTTACAGGGGTGTACGAGCAGTACTTC. Translation gives CASSVTGVYEQYF.

The CDR3: CASSQDRSHYGAEAFF. For the CDR3, the DNA is TGCGCCAGCAGCCAGGATAGGAGTCATTACGGTGCTGAAGCTTTCTTT. The chain has TRBV4-3 and TRBJ1-1; D ambiguous. Germline CDR1 LGHNA, CDR2 YSLEER. CDR3 length: 16 residues. Trimming pared 3 bases from V and 6 bases from J, leaving 20 bases between.